The 20 T cell receptor beta chains in this list originate from one sample, sequenced in a study of T cells in localized non-small cell lung cancer. Sequencing was performed with immunoSEQ multiplex PCR; in TCRdb, only in-frame clones are kept and a portion is missing. The profile covers about 39,000 clones, with around 79% appearing a single time and about a third taken by the ten largest. The starting material was PBMCs, obtained before any cancer treatment. The receptors were sampled from a woman aged 40-69 years with stage II squamous cell lung carcinoma.

This rearrangement joins TRBV10-3 to TRBJ1-2, with 11 bases fitting TRBD1. J lost 4 bases, V lost 0 bases, and 7 bases had no gene match. The germline CDR1 and CDR2 sequences are ENHRY and SYGVKD. This CDR3 is 17 amino acids long. CDR3 amino acids: CAISESGQGAEGYGYTF. CDR3 sequence (DNA): TGTGCCATCAGTGAGTCAGGACAGGGGGCTGAAGGCTATGGCTACACCTTC.

This clone was detected only once. The chain carries TRBV28 and TRBJ1-2; D is perhaps TRBD1 (5 bases). The CDR3 sequence is 15 residues long. Germline assignment: CDR1 MDHEN and CDR2 SYDVKM. Trimming took off 3 bases at V and 5 bases at J, with 16 bases between the two ends. CDR3 coding DNA: TGTGCCAGCAGTTTGGGACCTGCAACGAGGTATGGCTACACCTTC. Translating gives CASSLGPATRYGYTF.

There are many counts of this clone. The gene calls are TRBV5-6 and TRBJ1-2; D is uncertain. V lost 0 bases to trimming and J lost 3 bases, with 3 bases between them. The CDR3 length is 12 residues. Germline loops: CDR1 SGHDT, CDR2 YYEEEE. CDR3 sequence: CASSLEDYGYTF. CDR3 DNA: TGTGCCAGCAGCTTGGAGGACTATGGCTACACCTTC.

The rearrangement links TRBV2 to TRBJ2-1, with 9 bases aligning to TRBD1. Losses at the gene ends were 3 bases for V and 9 bases for J; bases not matched to a gene: 6. Germline lookup yields CDR1 SNHLY and CDR2 FYNNEI. This CDR3 contains 14 residues. The CDR3 sequence is CASSDRTGVGEQFF. DNA for the CDR3: TGTGCCAGCAGTGACAGGACAGGGGTCGGTGAGCAGTTCTTC.

J is TRBJ2-1 and V is TRBV18; the match to TRBD2 covers 13 bases. Germline V gene data show CDR1 as KGHSH and CDR2 as LQKENI. V trimming: 6 bases; J trimming: 9 bases; junction bases outside the gene matches: 14. CDR3 size: 17 residues. CDR3 sequence reads: CASSLTPRTSGRGEQFF. CDR3 DNA sequence: TGTGCCAGCTCTCTCACACCCAGGACTAGCGGGAGAGGTGAGCAGTTCTTC.

This chain uses TRBV7-2 with TRBJ1-2; possible D gene TRBD1, 5 bases. There are 13 residues in the CDR3. Deletions cut 2 bases from V and 6 bases from J, with 10 bases between. CDR1 is SGHTA and CDR2 is FQGNSA in the germline V gene. CDR3 amino acids: CASSLTTAHGYTF. The CDR3 nucleotides are TGTGCCAGCAGCTTAACGACAGCGCATGGCTACACCTTC.

CDR3: CASSVRDRVNTEAFF. DNA of the CDR3: TGTGCCAGCAGCGTCCGGGACAGGGTTAACACTGAAGCTTTCTTT. The V gene is TRBV7-9, the J gene TRBJ1-1; 9 positions match TRBD1. V was pared by 5 bases and J by 2 bases, with 6 bases of the junction left unmatched. Germline values: CDR1 SEHNR, CDR2 FQNEAQ (reference sequence). The CDR3 consists of 15 residues.

The rearrangement uses TRBV11-2 and TRBJ2-3; tentatively, D is TRBD2 (6 bases). Trimming took off 3 bases at V and 2 bases at J, with 9 bases between the two ends. The CDR3 consists of 14 residues. Per germline, CDR1 SGHAT and CDR2 FQNNGV. The chain's CDR3 is CASSFGLITDTQYF. The CDR3 DNA is TGTGCCAGCAGCTTCGGACTAATCACAGATACGCAGTATTTT.

This chain links TRBV28 with TRBJ2-3; D remains ambiguous. V lost 1 base to trimming and J lost 3 bases, with 5 bases between them. Germline loops: CDR1 MDHEN, CDR2 SYDVKM. There are 13 residues in the CDR3. The CDR3 sequence: CASSLLVTDTQYF. The CDR3 nucleotides are TGTGCCAGCAGTTTATTGGTAACAGATACGCAGTATTTT.

The V call is TRBV5-1, the J call TRBJ2-3; TRBD1 matches 7 bases. CDR1 SGHRS and CDR2 YFSETQ come from the germline V gene. The V gene end was trimmed by 4 bases and the J gene end by 2 bases; junction bases not matched to a gene: 7. This CDR3 has 15 residues. The DNA of the CDR3 is TGCGCCAGCAGCCCCCGGGACAGTCTCACAGATACGCAGTATTTT. It translates to CASSPRDSLTDTQYF.

This chain uses TRBV25-1 with TRBJ1-6; 8 bases match TRBD1. The CDR3 is made up of 13 amino acids. V shed 6 bases and J 10 bases; nucleotides not matched to a gene: 5. Germline V CDR1 and CDR2: MGHDK, SYGVNS. The CDR3 DNA follows: TGTGCCAGCAGCGGGACAGGACGCTCACCCCTCCACTTT. Encoded protein: CASSGTGRSPLHF.

The chain is built from TRBV28 and TRBJ1-4, with D tentatively TRBD1 (5 bases). The CDR3 spans 16 residues. From germline, CDR1 is MDHEN and CDR2 SYDVKM. V was shortened by 5 bases and J by 6 bases, with 19 bases between the two germline ends. CDR3 sequence: CASSPSYRGGDEKLFF. The CDR3 DNA is TGTGCCAGCAGTCCCTCTTACCGTGGGGGGGATGAAAAACTGTTTTTT.

This chain connects TRBV29-1 to TRBJ2-1; no reliable D call. The CDR3 spans 13 residues. Trimming stripped 2 bases from V and 5 bases from J, with 10 bases between. Germline assignment: CDR1 SQVTM and CDR2 ANQGSEA. CDR3 in DNA: TGCAGCGTTGAACCCTTATACAACAATGAGCAGTTCTTC. It codes for CSVEPLYNNEQFF.

The chain has TRBV6-5 and TRBJ2-3; TRBD2 might be the D (6 bases). The CDR3 sequence is 16 residues long. V shed 4 bases and J shed 1 base, with 15 bases lying between them. CDR1 MNHEY and CDR2 SVGAGI come from the germline V gene. CDR3 in amino acids: CASSSLGGFGTDTQYF. The CDR3 region has the DNA TGTGCCAGCAGTTCCCTCGGGGGTTTTGGCACAGATACGCAGTATTTT.

The chain employs TRBV5-4 and TRBJ2-7; 10 bases match TRBD2. The CDR3 is 15 residues long. Germline V gene lookup returns CDR1 SGHNT and CDR2 YYREEE (reference sequence). After removal of 0 bases from V and 5 bases from J, the junction contained 5 bases not matched to a gene. The CDR3 DNA reads as TGTGCCAGCAGCTTGGAGGCTAGCGGGAGACACGAGCAGTACTTC. Protein product: CASSLEASGRHEQYF.

Ten or more counts support this clone. The chain is built from TRBV5-5 and TRBJ1-1; tentative D call: TRBD1 (6 bases). The CDR3 runs 14 residues. V was pared by 7 bases and J by 1 base, with 14 bases between. The germline V gene has CDR1 SGHKS and CDR2 YYEKEE (reference sequence). The CDR3 reads CASWNSGENTEAFF. In DNA form, the CDR3 reads TGTGCCAGCTGGAACTCAGGGGAGAACACTGAAGCTTTCTTT.

This clone has just a few counts. The chain employs TRBV29-1 and TRBJ2-1, with 9 bases aligning to TRBD2. CDR3 length: 14 amino acids. V dropped 7 bases and J dropped 8; count of bases not matched to a gene: 12. The germline V gene has CDR1 SQVTM and CDR2 ANQGSEA. The CDR3 sequence is CSASGTSTVDEQFF. The CDR3 DNA follows: TGCAGCGCCTCAGGGACTAGCACCGTCGATGAGCAGTTCTTC.

The chain uses TRBV9 and TRBJ2-7; TRBD1 is a possible D gene (5 bases). V gave up 0 bases and J gave up 4 bases, with 17 bases separating them. Germline CDR1 SGDLS, CDR2 YYNGEE. CDR3 length: 16 residues. CDR3 amino acids: CASSVGGSRLSYEQYF. In DNA, the CDR3 is TGTGCCAGCAGCGTAGGGGGCTCAAGGCTATCGTACGAGCAGTACTTC.

The V call is TRBV6-6, the J call TRBJ2-1; 10 bases are shared with TRBD1. The CDR3 is 12 amino acids. V gave up 9 bases and J gave up 7 bases; unmatched junction bases: 3. Looked up from germline, CDR1 is MNHNY and CDR2 is SVGAGI (reference sequence). CDR3 nucleotide sequence: TGTGCCAGTTGGGACAGGGGTAATGAGCAGTTCTTC. Protein sequence: CASWDRGNEQFF.

The CDR3 is CASSNGTGGYYNEQFF. The DNA for the CDR3 is TGTGCCAGCAGCAACGGGACAGGGGGCTACTACAATGAGCAGTTCTTC. This chain uses TRBV7-9 with TRBJ2-1; 12 nucleotides line up with TRBD1. The germline CDR1 and CDR2 sequences are SEHNR and FQNEAQ (reference sequence). The CDR3 has 16 amino acids. V lost 5 bases, J lost 3 bases, and 5 bases stayed unmatched.